What follows are 17 T cell receptor beta chains derived from one specimen sequenced in a study of blood T cell repertoires in COVID-19. Some clones are missing from TCRdb's copy, which holds only in-frame ones; the method was immunoSEQ multiplex PCR. This sample carries roughly 200,000 clones, around 80% of them seen once, and the ten largest clones take less than 20%. Sequenced input: peripheral blood. The receptors stem from a human donor in a cohort sampled during active COVID-19.

V is TRBV24-1 and J is TRBJ1-3; 7 bases match TRBD1. The CDR3 has 15 residues. Germline V CDR1 and CDR2: KGHDR, SFDVKD. Trimming at V came to 9 bases and at J to 2 bases, leaving 9 bases not matched to a gene. Here the CDR3 reads CATGLQGNPGNTIYF. CDR3 coding DNA: TGTGCCACCGGCCTACAGGGGAACCCTGGAAACACCATATATTTT.

J is TRBJ2-5 and V is TRBV5-1; D may be TRBD1 (6 bases). The CDR3 spans 14 residues. Germline V lookup: CDR1 SGHRS, CDR2 YFSETQ. The CDR3 spells CAASRGQYQETQYF. DNA of the CDR3: TGCGCAGCGAGCAGAGGACAGTACCAAGAGACCCAGTACTTC.

The rearrangement joins TRBV4-1 to TRBJ2-1; 7 bases agree with TRBD2. Per the germline V gene, CDR1 is MGHRA and CDR2 is YSYEKL. V lost 5 bases, J lost 5 bases, and 12 bases stayed unmatched. The CDR3 consists of 16 residues. CDR3: CASSGSTGLQNNEQFF. In DNA form, the CDR3 reads TGCGCCAGCAGCGGATCTACGGGACTACAGAACAATGAGCAGTTCTTC.

This clone was counted a few times. J is TRBJ1-1 and V is TRBV18; D is uncertain. The CDR3 runs 16 residues. Deletions cut 1 base from V and 4 bases from J, with 16 bases between. The germline V gene has CDR1 KGHSH and CDR2 LQKENI. The CDR3 sequence: CASSPLTIQSGTEAFF. The CDR3 region has the DNA TGTGCCAGCTCACCACTCACCATCCAATCGGGCACTGAAGCTTTCTTT.

The chain links TRBV19 to TRBJ1-2, with 10 nucleotides matching TRBD1. After removal of 7 bases from V and 8 bases from J, the junction contained 10 bases not matched to a gene. CDR1 is LNHDA, CDR2 SQIVND, per germline (reference sequence). This CDR3 comprises 14 residues. The CDR3 DNA reads TGTGCCAGTACCCTTAAGGACAGGGGGGGAGGCTACACCTTC. It is translated as CASTLKDRGGGYTF.

In its sample, this clone was seen a few times. V gene TRBV27 combines with J gene TRBJ1-6; D possibly corresponds to TRBD1 (5 bases). This CDR3 region has 16 residues. V shed 6 bases and J shed 9 bases, with 21 bases lying between them. The germline V gene has CDR1 MNHEY and CDR2 SMNVEV (reference sequence). CDR3 sequence: CASSKKDSPVGSPLHF. The CDR3 DNA is TGTGCCAGCAGCAAAAAAGACAGCCCCGTCGGTTCACCCCTCCACTTT.

The rearrangement links TRBV5-1 to TRBJ2-7; 10 nucleotides match TRBD2. Germline lookup yields CDR1 SGHRS and CDR2 YFSETQ. The CDR3 has 15 amino acids. V shed 4 bases and J 3 bases; nucleotides not matched to a gene: 7. CDR3 amino acids: CASSTTSGAHYEQYF. In DNA, the CDR3 is TGCGCCAGCAGCACAACTAGCGGGGCCCACTACGAGCAGTACTTC.

V gene TRBV2 combines with J gene TRBJ2-5, with 8 bases lining up with TRBD1. There are 17 residues in the CDR3. CDR1 is SNHLY, CDR2 FYNNEI, per germline. V lost 0 bases and J lost 2; bases outside the gene matches: 8. This CDR3 reads CASSEASTGVRQETQYF. Written as DNA, the CDR3 is TGTGCCAGCAGTGAAGCATCGACAGGGGTTAGGCAAGAGACCCAGTACTTC.

This clone came up once. The chain combines TRBV5-1 with TRBJ2-2, with D perhaps TRBD1 (5 bases). The ends were cut back, 5 bases at V and 1 base at J, with 9 bases in the middle. The CDR3 is made up of 14 amino acids. Germline CDR1 reads SGHRS; CDR2 reads YFSETQ. In DNA, the CDR3 is TGCGCCAGCAGACCCGGACAGAACACCGGGGAGCTGTTTTTT. Translating gives CASRPGQNTGELFF.

The chain carries TRBV27 and TRBJ2-7; no firm D call. The CDR3 sequence is 15 residues long. The V gene's germline CDR1 is MNHEY and CDR2 SMNVEV (reference sequence). V was pared by 7 bases and J by 4 bases, with 20 bases between. For the CDR3, the DNA is TGTGCCAGCACACTTGACGGTAATCTAGTTTACGAGCAGTACTTC. Its protein is CASTLDGNLVYEQYF.

Details on this clone: One end of the junction is discordant with germline, which a read error may explain. The chain recombines TRBV7-7 with TRBJ2-5, with D maybe TRBD2 (6 bases). The CDR3 has 16 residues. Germline values: CDR1 SSHAT, CDR2 FNYEAQ (reference sequence). The CDR3 nucleotides read TGTGCTAGCAGCTTAGGCCCGGGACTGGAACAAGAGACCCAGTACTTC. Protein sequence: CASSLGPGLEQETQYF.

V usage is TRBV5-1 and J usage is TRBJ2-1, with D perhaps matching TRBD2 (5 bases). Germline V lookup: CDR1 SGHRS, CDR2 YFSETQ. CDR3 size: 14 residues. Trimming took 4 bases from V and 5 from J, leaving 13 bases between them. The CDR3 DNA is TGCGCCAGCAGCCGAATAGCGCGGCACAATGAGCAGTTCTTC. Residues: CASSRIARHNEQFF.

The gene calls are TRBV18 and TRBJ1-2; 9 bases are a match to TRBD1. V dropped 2 bases and J dropped 0; count of bases not matched to a gene: 10. This CDR3 spans 18 amino acids. CDR1 is KGHSH, CDR2 LQKENI, per germline. The CDR3 loop reads CASSPGQGRSTANYGYTF. CDR3 DNA: TGTGCCAGCTCACCAGGACAGGGGCGCTCAACAGCTAACTATGGCTACACCTTC. The entire variable domain, with the rest obtained from reference TRBV18 and TRBJ1-2, is as follows: NAGVMQNPRHLVRRRGQEARLRCSPMKGHSHVYWYRQLPEEGLKFMVYLQKENIIDESGMPKERFSAEFPKEGPSILRIQQVVRGDSAAYFCASSPGQGRSTANYGYTFGSGTRLTVV.

About this clone itself: The junction and the germline gene differ at one end; a read error may be behind it. CDR3 nucleotides: TGCGCCAGCAGCTGGGGAGGGACCTCCCAAGGGACCCAGTACTTC. Translation: CASSWGGTSQGTQYF. The chain has TRBV5-1 and TRBJ2-5; 7 bases fit TRBD2. This CDR3 is 15 amino acids long. The V gene's germline CDR1 is SGHRS and CDR2 YFSETQ.

The V gene is TRBV7-2, the J gene TRBJ1-5; 12 nucleotides agree with TRBD1. Trimming took 1 base from V and 2 from J; bases not matched to a gene: 9. Germline CDR1 SGHTA, CDR2 FQGNSA. The CDR3 consists of 19 residues. CDR3 in DNA: TGTGCCAGCAGCTTAGTGGGGACAGGGGGCGTCGAGGGCAATCAGCCCCAGCATTTT. It translates to CASSLVGTGGVEGNQPQHF.

The chain employs TRBV2 and TRBJ2-1; 7 bases are a match to TRBD2. Germline loops: CDR1 SNHLY, CDR2 FYNNEI. The CDR3 length is 15 residues. Trimming at V came to 7 bases and at J to 1 base, leaving 7 bases not matched to a gene. For the CDR3, the DNA is TGTGCCAGCATCGGCGGGAGCCCATCCTACAATGAGCAGTTCTTC. It codes for CASIGGSPSYNEQFF. The whole variable domain, remainder taken from reference TRBV2 and TRBJ2-1, is EPEVTQTPSHQVTQMGQEVILRCVPISNHLYFYWYRQILGQKVEFLVSFYNNEISEKSEIFDDQFSVERPDGSNFTLKIRSTKLEDSAMYFCASIGGSPSYNEQFFGPGTRLTVL.

This clone was detected once. The DNA is omitted, as the CDR3 cannot be located on it reliably, and the CDR3 follows TCRdb's listing. The CDR3 reads CASSKDRVGAGTF. This chain uses TRBV6-5 with TRBJ1-2; TRBD1, the table's D call, lacks a check against the DNA. Germline CDR1 MNHEY, CDR2 SVGAGI. The CDR3 sequence runs 13 residues, both termini included.